Below, 3 T cell receptor beta chains from the same sample are listed, as sequenced in a study of blood T cell repertoires in COVID-19. Produced via immunoSEQ multiplex PCR; TCRdb's table is partial and in-frame only. The sample contains about 180,000 clones, around 85% of which appear only once. The sequencing sample was made of peripheral blood. These receptors all come from a man in his 60s with acute or convalescent COVID-19.

The gene calls are TRBV4-2 and TRBJ1-4; no firm D call. Trimming left V 2 bases short and J 6 bases short, with 10 bases between. From germline, CDR1 is LGHNA and CDR2 YNFKEQ. This CDR3 has 14 residues. The CDR3: CASSQRGGDEKLFF. For the CDR3, the DNA is TGTGCCAGCAGCCAACGGGGAGGAGATGAAAAACTGTTTTTT.

The chain is built from TRBV15 and TRBJ1-5; 7 positions agree with TRBD1. Per the germline V gene, CDR1 is LNHNV and CDR2 is YYDKDF (reference sequence). CDR3 length: 14 amino acids. V dropped 2 bases and J dropped 4; count of bases not matched to a gene: 2. CDR3 sequence: CATSRRGQNQPQHF. The DNA of the CDR3 is TGTGCCACCAGCAGACGGGGACAGAATCAGCCCCAGCATTTT.

The chain has TRBV7-9 and TRBJ2-3; perhaps TRBD2 as D (6 bases). V lost 5 bases and J 0 bases, leaving 15 bases between the germline ends. The CDR3 has 16 residues. From germline, CDR1 is SEHNR and CDR2 FQNEAQ (reference sequence). For the CDR3, the DNA is TGTGCCAGCAGCGTTCAACTAGCCGGGAGCACAGATACGCAGTATTTT. It codes for CASSVQLAGSTDTQYF.